This T cell receptor (beta chain) was sequenced in a study of cytomegalovirus exposure and HLA in healthy donors. Study overall: An analysis done earlier identified around 100 million unique TCR beta sequences from about 179 million T cells. Study-wide results and limits: As immune exposure information, only CMV serostatus was available. One variant, a missense change in DCLRE1C, was linked in a later analysis to TCR beta V- and J-gene trimming. Later analysis identified about 17,000 TCR beta sequences associated with HLA alleles, using a false discovery rate threshold of 0.05.

13 Jbeta primers and 60 Vbeta primers were used for the PCR. Method: immunoSEQ multiplex PCR; TCRdb's copy keeps in-frame clones and lacks some. The table shows 100,000 to 150,000 clones, with about three quarters occurring only once. In the case of this clone: The antigen remains undetermined.

Germline-derived CDR1 and CDR2 are SGHDN and FVKESK. Trimming pared 0 bases from V and 1 base from J, leaving 12 bases between. The CDR3 has 16 residues. The J gene is TRBJ1-1, the V gene TRBV14; D is ambiguous. Sequencing was performed on PBMCs. This TCR was sampled from a human donor in good health. CDR3 region: CASSQEGRARNTEAFF. CDR3 coding DNA: TGTGCCAGCAGCCAAGAGGGGAGGGCGCGGAACACTGAAGCTTTCTTT.